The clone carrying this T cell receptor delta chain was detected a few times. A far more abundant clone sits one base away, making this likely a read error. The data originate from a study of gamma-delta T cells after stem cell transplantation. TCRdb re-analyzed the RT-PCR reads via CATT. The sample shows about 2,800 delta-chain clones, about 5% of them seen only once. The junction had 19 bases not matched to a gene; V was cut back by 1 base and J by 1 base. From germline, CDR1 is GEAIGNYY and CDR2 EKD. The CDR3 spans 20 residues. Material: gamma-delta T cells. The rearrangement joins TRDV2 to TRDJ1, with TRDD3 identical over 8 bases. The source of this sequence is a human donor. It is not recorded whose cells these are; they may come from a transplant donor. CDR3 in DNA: TGTGCCTGTGACACTATCGCGATACTGGGGGGTAAAAAGGGCACCGATAAACTCATCTTT. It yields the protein CACDTIAILGGKKGTDKLIF.